A selection of T cell receptor beta chains follows, all from one sample in a study of blood T cell repertoires in COVID-19. Produced via immunoSEQ multiplex PCR; TCRdb's table is partial and in-frame only. The sample includes roughly 250,000 clones, roughly 84% of them seen just once. The source material was peripheral blood. All receptors come from a human donor with COVID-19, enrolled during active disease. The donor label of this sample is uncertain. The CDR3 runs from the conserved cysteine through the conserved F or W. The D gene is left open where the match is weak. Part of the rows lack a size; the others show once, few, many or a class for expanded clones.

v_gene: TRBV4-1
abundance: -
d_gene: TRBD1
j_gene: TRBJ1-1
CDR3aa: CASSQPRQGGNLNTEAFF
CDR3nt: TGCGCCAGCAGCCAACCTAGGCAGGGGGGCAACCTGAACACTGAAGCTTTCTTT

v_gene: TRBV30
abundance: -
d_gene: TRBD2
j_gene: TRBJ2-2
CDR3aa: CAWSPSSWEGFGELFF
CDR3nt: TGTGCCTGGAGTCCCTCCTCCTGGGAGGGGTTCGGGGAGCTGTTTTTT

v_gene: TRBV11-2
abundance: -
d_gene: TRBD1
j_gene: TRBJ2-7
CDR3aa: CASSLGRGLSYEQYF
CDR3nt: TGTGCCAGCAGCTTAGGAAGGGGGCTATCCTACGAGCAGTACTTC

v_gene: TRBV5-1
abundance: -
d_gene: -
j_gene: TRBJ2-2
CDR3aa: CASSFGHNTGELFF
CDR3nt: TGCGCCAGCAGCTTCGGACATAACACCGGGGAGCTGTTTTTT

v_gene: TRBV5-4
abundance: -
d_gene: TRBD2
j_gene: TRBJ2-2
CDR3aa: CASTPTSGANTGELFF
CDR3nt: TGTGCCAGCACCCCTACTAGCGGGGCGAACACCGGGGAGCTGTTTTTT

v_gene: TRBV5-1
abundance: -
d_gene: -
j_gene: TRBJ1-3
CDR3aa: CASSLAAGNTIYF
CDR3nt: TGCGCCAGCAGCTTGGCAGCTGGAAACACCATATATTTT

v_gene: TRBV19
abundance: -
d_gene: TRBD1
j_gene: TRBJ1-5
CDR3aa: CASSGTGGQPQHF
CDR3nt: TGTGCCAGTAGCGGGACAGGGGGCCAGCCCCAGCATTTT

v_gene: TRBV5-1
abundance: -
d_gene: TRBD2
j_gene: TRBJ2-7
CDR3aa: CASSLGSGSASEQYF
CDR3nt: TGCGCCAGCAGCCTGGGAAGCGGGAGTGCGTCCGAGCAGTACTTC

v_gene: TRBV18
abundance: -
d_gene: TRBD1
j_gene: TRBJ2-5
CDR3aa: CASSNTGTGQETQYF
CDR3nt: TGTGCCAGCTCAAACACCGGGACAGGACAAGAGACCCAGTACTTC

v_gene: TRBV13
abundance: -
d_gene: -
j_gene: TRBJ2-7
CDR3aa: CASSLSGESSYEQYF
CDR3nt: TGTGCCAGCAGCTTAAGCGGTGAAAGCTCCTACGAGCAGTACTTC

v_gene: TRBV5-6
abundance: once
d_gene: -
j_gene: TRBJ1-3
CDR3aa: CASSLSLTSSGNTIYF
CDR3nt: TGTGCCAGCAGCTTGAGTCTGACTAGCTCTGGAAACACCATATATTTT

v_gene: TRBV3-1/TRBV3-2
abundance: -
d_gene: TRBD1
j_gene: TRBJ1-2
CDR3aa: CASSQVEGAGGYTF
CDR3nt: TGTGCCAGCAGCCAAGTAGAGGGGGCGGGTGGCTACACCTTC

v_gene: TRBV9
abundance: -
d_gene: TRBD1
j_gene: TRBJ2-1
CDR3aa: CASSATGTGDTGQFF
CDR3nt: TGTGCCAGCAGCGCAACCGGGACAGGGGACACAGGGCAGTTCTTC

v_gene: TRBV7-2
abundance: -
d_gene: TRBD2
j_gene: TRBJ2-5
CDR3aa: CASSTQTSGIGGVETQYF
CDR3nt: TGTGCCAGCAGCACGCAGACTAGCGGGATTGGGGGGGTGGAGACCCAGTACTTC

v_gene: TRBV10-3
abundance: -
d_gene: -
j_gene: TRBJ1-1
CDR3aa: CAISAGDLNTEAFF
CDR3nt: TGTGCCATCAGTGCTGGGGACTTGAACACTGAAGCTTTCTTT

v_gene: TRBV2
abundance: -
d_gene: -
j_gene: TRBJ1-1
CDR3aa: CASRDISPAEAFF
CDR3nt: TGTGCCAGCAGGGACATCTCCCCGGCCGAAGCTTTCTTT

v_gene: TRBV7-3
abundance: few
d_gene: TRBD2
j_gene: TRBJ2-1
CDR3aa: CASSLQPSSGSIYNEQFF
CDR3nt: TGTGCCAGCAGCTTACAGCCGTCTAGCGGCTCTATCTACAATGAGCAGTTCTTC

v_gene: TRBV6-5
abundance: -
d_gene: -
j_gene: TRBJ1-1
CDR3aa: CASSINPSGVETFF
CDR3nt: TGTGCCAGCAGCATAAATCCTTCGGGGGTTGAAACTTTCTTT

v_gene: TRBV7-9
abundance: -
d_gene: -
j_gene: TRBJ2-5
CDR3aa: CASSLRVAANQETQYF
CDR3nt: TGTGCCAGCAGCTTACGGGTAGCGGCAAACCAAGAGACCCAGTACTTC

v_gene: TRBV7-2
abundance: once
d_gene: TRBD2
j_gene: TRBJ2-3
CDR3aa: CASSFRLAGGVDTQYF
CDR3nt: TGTGCCAGCAGCTTCCGACTAGCGGGAGGGGTAGATACGCAGTATTTT

v_gene: TRBV30
abundance: -
d_gene: -
j_gene: TRBJ2-7
CDR3aa: CAWSVPAYEQYF
CDR3nt: TGTGCCTGGAGTGTCCCCGCCTACGAGCAGTACTTC

v_gene: TRBV19
abundance: -
d_gene: -
j_gene: TRBJ1-2
CDR3aa: CASSISHQLTGWQGYTF
CDR3nt: TGTGCCAGTAGCATATCCCACCAACTAACAGGGTGGCAAGGCTACACCTTC

v_gene: TRBV7-6
abundance: -
d_gene: TRBD1
j_gene: TRBJ2-1
CDR3aa: CASSLGTGSSYNEQFF
CDR3nt: TGTGCCAGCAGTCTAGGGACAGGGAGCTCCTACAATGAGCAGTTCTTC

v_gene: TRBV3-1/TRBV3-2
abundance: many
d_gene: TRBD2
j_gene: TRBJ2-7
CDR3aa: CASSPIVKTSGLSYEQYF
CDR3nt: TGTGCCAGCAGCCCGATTGTTAAGACTAGCGGCCTATCCTACGAGCAGTACTTC

v_gene: TRBV5-1
abundance: many
d_gene: TRBD1
j_gene: TRBJ2-7
CDR3aa: CASSSGTGTKEQYF
CDR3nt: TGCGCCAGCAGCTCCGGGACAGGGACGAAGGAGCAGTACTTC

v_gene: TRBV7-2
abundance: -
d_gene: TRBD1
j_gene: TRBJ2-2
CDR3aa: CASSPRQGATGELFF
CDR3nt: TGTGCCAGCAGCCCCCGACAGGGGGCTACCGGGGAGCTGTTTTTT

v_gene: TRBV5-1
abundance: -
d_gene: -
j_gene: TRBJ2-4
CDR3aa: CASSLAVGENIQYF
CDR3nt: TGCGCCAGCAGCTTGGCGGTCGGTGAAAACATTCAGTACTTC

v_gene: TRBV5-6
abundance: once
d_gene: -
j_gene: TRBJ2-3
CDR3aa: CASSFGQGSDTQYF
CDR3nt: TGTGCCAGCAGCTTTGGGCAGGGGTCAGATACGCAGTATTTT

v_gene: TRBV4-3
abundance: -
d_gene: TRBD2
j_gene: TRBJ2-3
CDR3aa: CASSQEATSGSDTQYF
CDR3nt: TGCGCCAGCAGCCAAGAGGCGACTAGCGGGAGCGATACGCAGTATTTT

v_gene: TRBV4-2
abundance: -
d_gene: -
j_gene: TRBJ1-4
CDR3aa: CASSQGVSGLNEKLFF
CDR3nt: TGTGCCAGCAGCCAAGGGGTCTCAGGGCTTAATGAAAAACTGTTTTTT

v_gene: TRBV11-3
abundance: -
d_gene: -
j_gene: TRBJ2-3
CDR3aa: CASSAGLPFTDTQYF
CDR3nt: TGTGCCAGCAGCGCTGGACTCCCGTTCACAGATACGCAGTATTTT

v_gene: TRBV5-1
abundance: once
d_gene: TRBD1
j_gene: TRBJ1-1
CDR3aa: CASSQGTGWSNTEAFF
CDR3nt: TGCGCCAGCAGCCAAGGGACAGGGTGGTCGAACACTGAAGCTTTCTTT

v_gene: TRBV19
abundance: -
d_gene: TRBD1
j_gene: TRBJ1-2
CDR3aa: CASSIPPGGLFADGYTF
CDR3nt: TGTGCCAGTAGTATCCCCCCAGGGGGGCTGTTCGCTGATGGCTACACCTTC

v_gene: TRBV30
abundance: -
d_gene: -
j_gene: TRBJ1-3
CDR3aa: CAWWGRSSGNTIYF
CDR3nt: TGTGCCTGGTGGGGCAGGTCCTCTGGAAACACCATATATTTT

v_gene: TRBV7-2
abundance: -
d_gene: -
j_gene: TRBJ2-7
CDR3aa: CASSLRQGASEQYF
CDR3nt: TGTGCCAGCAGCTTAAGGCAGGGTGCTAGTGAGCAGTACTTC

v_gene: TRBV12-3/TRBV12-4
abundance: -
d_gene: -
j_gene: TRBJ2-1
CDR3aa: CASSLTGTNEQFF
CDR3nt: TGTGCCAGCAGTTTGACAGGGACTAATGAGCAGTTCTTC

v_gene: TRBV28
abundance: -
d_gene: TRBD1
j_gene: TRBJ1-5
CDR3aa: CASSLPLTGRQPQHF
CDR3nt: TGTGCCAGCAGTTTACCCTTGACAGGGAGGCAGCCCCAGCATTTT

v_gene: TRBV19
abundance: once
d_gene: TRBD1
j_gene: TRBJ1-5
CDR3aa: CASSPGGRGNQPQHF
CDR3nt: TGTGCCAGTAGTCCAGGGGGGCGAGGCAATCAGCCCCAGCATTTT

v_gene: TRBV6-5
abundance: -
d_gene: -
j_gene: TRBJ2-7
CDR3aa: CASSYSRTAFEQYF
CDR3nt: TGTGCCAGCAGTTACTCGAGGACAGCCTTCGAGCAGTACTTC

v_gene: TRBV18
abundance: -
d_gene: -
j_gene: TRBJ1-1
CDR3aa: CASSPTGSNTEAFF
CDR3nt: TGTGCCAGCTCACCAACAGGATCTAACACTGAAGCTTTCTTT

v_gene: TRBV7-3
abundance: -
d_gene: TRBD2
j_gene: TRBJ2-6
CDR3aa: CASSFAGGGSGANVLTF
CDR3nt: TGTGCCAGCAGCTTTGCCGGCGGGGGCTCTGGGGCCAACGTCCTGACTTTC

v_gene: TRBV29-1
abundance: -
d_gene: -
j_gene: TRBJ1-2
CDR3aa: CSVDTQGSLNYGYTF
CDR3nt: TGCAGCGTGGATACTCAGGGGAGTCTCAACTATGGCTACACCTTC

v_gene: TRBV7-9
abundance: -
d_gene: TRBD1
j_gene: TRBJ1-1
CDR3aa: CASSWDRVRAFF
CDR3nt: TGTGCCAGCAGCTGGGACAGGGTGAGGGCTTTCTTT

v_gene: TRBV7-2
abundance: -
d_gene: TRBD1
j_gene: TRBJ2-3
CDR3aa: CASSLDRGMTDTQYF
CDR3nt: TGTGCCAGCAGCCTCGACAGGGGAATGACAGATACGCAGTATTTT

v_gene: TRBV21-1
abundance: -
d_gene: -
j_gene: TRBJ2-1
CDR3aa: CASSKELAGSSYNEQFF
CDR3nt: TGTGCCAGCAGCAAAGAACTAGCGGGTAGCTCCTACAATGAGCAGTTCTTC

v_gene: TRBV5-5
abundance: -
d_gene: -
j_gene: TRBJ1-2
CDR3aa: CASSQSAGRGNGYTF
CDR3nt: TGTGCCAGCAGCCAAAGTGCAGGGAGGGGAAATGGCTACACCTTC